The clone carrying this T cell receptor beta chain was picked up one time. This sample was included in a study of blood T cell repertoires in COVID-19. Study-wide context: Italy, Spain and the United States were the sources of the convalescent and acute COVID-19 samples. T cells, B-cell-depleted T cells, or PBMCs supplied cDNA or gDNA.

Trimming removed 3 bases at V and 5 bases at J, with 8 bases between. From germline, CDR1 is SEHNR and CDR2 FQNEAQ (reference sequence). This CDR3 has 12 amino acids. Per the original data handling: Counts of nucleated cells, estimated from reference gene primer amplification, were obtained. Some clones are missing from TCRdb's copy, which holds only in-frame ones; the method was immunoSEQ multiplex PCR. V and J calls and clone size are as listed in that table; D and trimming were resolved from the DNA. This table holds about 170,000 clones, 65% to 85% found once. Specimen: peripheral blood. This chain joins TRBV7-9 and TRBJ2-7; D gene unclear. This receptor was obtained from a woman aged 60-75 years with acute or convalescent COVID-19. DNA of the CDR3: TGTGCCAGCAGCTTTTTCGGAGACGAGCAGTACTTC. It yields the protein CASSFFGDEQYF.